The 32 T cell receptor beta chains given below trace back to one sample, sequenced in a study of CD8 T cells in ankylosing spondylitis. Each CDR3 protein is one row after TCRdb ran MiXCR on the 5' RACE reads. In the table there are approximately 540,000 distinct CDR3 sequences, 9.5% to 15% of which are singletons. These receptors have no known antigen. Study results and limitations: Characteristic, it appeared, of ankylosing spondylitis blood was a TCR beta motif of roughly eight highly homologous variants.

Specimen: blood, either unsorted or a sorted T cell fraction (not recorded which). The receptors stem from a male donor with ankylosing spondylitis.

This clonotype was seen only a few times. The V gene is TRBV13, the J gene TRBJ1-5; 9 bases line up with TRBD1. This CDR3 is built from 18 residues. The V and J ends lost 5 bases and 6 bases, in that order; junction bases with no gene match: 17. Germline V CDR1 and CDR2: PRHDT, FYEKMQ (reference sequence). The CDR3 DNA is TGTGCCAGCAGCCTCGGGACAGGGTCTCTGCAAACTGCTCAGCCCCAGCATTTT. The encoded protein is CASSLGTGSLQTAQPQHF.

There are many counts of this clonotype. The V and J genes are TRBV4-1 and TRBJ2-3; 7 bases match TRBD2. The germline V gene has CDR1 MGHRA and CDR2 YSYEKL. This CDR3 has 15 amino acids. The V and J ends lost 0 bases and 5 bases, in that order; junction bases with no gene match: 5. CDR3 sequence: CASSQDGVAGDTQYF. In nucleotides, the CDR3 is TGCGCCAGCAGCCAAGACGGGGTAGCGGGAGATACGCAGTATTTT.

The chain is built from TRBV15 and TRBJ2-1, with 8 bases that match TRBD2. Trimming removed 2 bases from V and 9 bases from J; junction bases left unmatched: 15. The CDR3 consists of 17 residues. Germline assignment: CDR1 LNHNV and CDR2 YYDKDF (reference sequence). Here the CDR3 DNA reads TGTGCCACCAGCAGACACGTCCCGGGACGGGGGGGGAGTGAGCAGTTCTTC. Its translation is CATSRHVPGRGGSEQFF.

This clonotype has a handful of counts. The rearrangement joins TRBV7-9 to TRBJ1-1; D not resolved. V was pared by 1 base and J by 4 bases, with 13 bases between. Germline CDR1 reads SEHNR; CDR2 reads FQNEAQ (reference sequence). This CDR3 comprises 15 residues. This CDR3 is CASSLVRTRPTEAFF. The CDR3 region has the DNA TGTGCCAGCAGCTTAGTACGGACTCGGCCCACTGAAGCTTTCTTT.

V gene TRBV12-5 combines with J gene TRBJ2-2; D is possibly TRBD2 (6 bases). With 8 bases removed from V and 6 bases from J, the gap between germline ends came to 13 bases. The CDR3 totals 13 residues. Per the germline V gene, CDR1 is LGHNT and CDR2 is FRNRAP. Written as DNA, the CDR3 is TGTGCTAGTACGGGGGAGTCATCCGGGGAGCTGTTTTTT. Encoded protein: CASTGESSGELFF.

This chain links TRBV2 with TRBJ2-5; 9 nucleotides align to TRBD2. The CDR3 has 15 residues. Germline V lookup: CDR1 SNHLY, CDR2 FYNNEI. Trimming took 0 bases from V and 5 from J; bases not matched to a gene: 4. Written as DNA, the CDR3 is TGTGCCAGCAGTGAAGCTGCGGGAGGGGTGGAGACCCAGTACTTC. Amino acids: CASSEAAGGVETQYF.

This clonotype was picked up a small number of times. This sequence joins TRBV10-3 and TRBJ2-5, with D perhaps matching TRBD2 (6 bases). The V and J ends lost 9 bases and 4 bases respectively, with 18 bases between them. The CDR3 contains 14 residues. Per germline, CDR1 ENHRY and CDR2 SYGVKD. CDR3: CAMRDSREGETQYF. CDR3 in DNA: TGTGCCATGCGGGACTCCAGAGAAGGAGAGACCCAGTACTTC.

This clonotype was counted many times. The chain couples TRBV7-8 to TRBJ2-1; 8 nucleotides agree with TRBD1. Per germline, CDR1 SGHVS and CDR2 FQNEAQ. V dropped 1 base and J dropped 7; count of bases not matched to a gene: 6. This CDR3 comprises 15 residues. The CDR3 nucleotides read TGTGCCAGCAGCTTAGATGGCGGGGACAGGAATGAGCAGTTCTTC. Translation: CASSLDGGDRNEQFF.

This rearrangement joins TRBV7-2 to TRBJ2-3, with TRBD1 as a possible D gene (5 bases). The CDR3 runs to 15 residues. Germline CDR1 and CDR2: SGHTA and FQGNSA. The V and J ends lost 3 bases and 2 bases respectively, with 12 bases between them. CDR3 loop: CASSFTGADTDTQYF. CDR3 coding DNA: TGTGCCAGCAGCTTTACTGGGGCGGACACAGATACGCAGTATTTT.

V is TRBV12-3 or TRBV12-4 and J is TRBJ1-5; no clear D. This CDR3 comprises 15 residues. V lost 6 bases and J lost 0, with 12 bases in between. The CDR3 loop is CASRIDFNSNQPQHF. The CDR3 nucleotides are TGTGCCAGCAGGATCGACTTTAATAGCAATCAGCCCCAGCATTTT.

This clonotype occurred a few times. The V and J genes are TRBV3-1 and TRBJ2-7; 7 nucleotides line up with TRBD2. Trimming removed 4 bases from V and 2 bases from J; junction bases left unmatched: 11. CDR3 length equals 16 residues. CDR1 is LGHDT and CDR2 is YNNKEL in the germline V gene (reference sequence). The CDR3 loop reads CASSPPGLRQTYEQYF. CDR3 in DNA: TGTGCCAGCAGCCCACCGGGACTACGCCAAACCTACGAGCAGTACTTC.

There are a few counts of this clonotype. CDR3 coding DNA: TGTGCCACCAGTGAGTTGGACCTCAATGAGCAGTTCTTC. Protein product: CATSELDLNEQFF. This chain links TRBV24-1 with TRBJ2-1; D remains ambiguous. Trimming removed 4 bases at V and 6 bases at J, with 9 bases between. CDR1 and CDR2 from the germline V gene are KGHDR and SFDVKD. There are 13 residues in the CDR3.

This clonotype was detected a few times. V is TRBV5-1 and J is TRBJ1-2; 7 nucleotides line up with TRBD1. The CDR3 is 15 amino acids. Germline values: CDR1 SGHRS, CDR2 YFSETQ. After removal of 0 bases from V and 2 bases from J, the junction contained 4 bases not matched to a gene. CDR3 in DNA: TGCGCCAGCAGCTTGGCACCAGGGGGAAACTATGGCTACACCTTC. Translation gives CASSLAPGGNYGYTF.

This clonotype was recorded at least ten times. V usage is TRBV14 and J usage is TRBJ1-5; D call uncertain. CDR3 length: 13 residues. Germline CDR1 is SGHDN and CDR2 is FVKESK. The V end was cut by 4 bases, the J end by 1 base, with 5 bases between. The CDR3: CASSRNSNQPQHF. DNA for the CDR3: TGTGCCAGCAGCCGAAACAGCAATCAGCCCCAGCATTTT.

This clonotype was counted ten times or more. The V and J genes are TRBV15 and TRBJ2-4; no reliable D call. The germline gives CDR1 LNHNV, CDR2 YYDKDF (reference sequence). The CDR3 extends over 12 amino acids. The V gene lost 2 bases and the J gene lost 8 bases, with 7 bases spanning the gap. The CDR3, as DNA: TGTGCCACCAGCAGAAAGAAAGACATTCAGTACTTC. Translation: CATSRKKDIQYF.

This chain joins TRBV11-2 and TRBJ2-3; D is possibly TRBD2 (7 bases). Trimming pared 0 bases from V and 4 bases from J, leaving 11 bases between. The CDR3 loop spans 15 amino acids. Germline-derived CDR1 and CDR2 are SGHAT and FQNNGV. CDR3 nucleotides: TGTGCCAGCAGCTTAGATCTCGGGGGGCCAGATACGCAGTATTTT. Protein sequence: CASSLDLGGPDTQYF.

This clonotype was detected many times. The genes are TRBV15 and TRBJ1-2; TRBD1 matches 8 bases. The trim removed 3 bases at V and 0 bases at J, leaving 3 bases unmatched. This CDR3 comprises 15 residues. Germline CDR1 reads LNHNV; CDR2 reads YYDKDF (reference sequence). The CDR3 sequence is CATSRDRAANYGYTF. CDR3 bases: TGTGCCACCAGCAGGGACAGGGCCGCTAACTATGGCTACACCTTC.

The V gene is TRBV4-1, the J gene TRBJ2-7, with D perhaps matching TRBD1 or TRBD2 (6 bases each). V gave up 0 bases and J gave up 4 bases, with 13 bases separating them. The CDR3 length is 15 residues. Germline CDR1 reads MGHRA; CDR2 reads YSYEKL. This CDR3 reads CASSQEGGHSYEQYF. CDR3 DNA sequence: TGCGCCAGCAGCCAAGAGGGGGGCCATTCTTACGAGCAGTACTTC.

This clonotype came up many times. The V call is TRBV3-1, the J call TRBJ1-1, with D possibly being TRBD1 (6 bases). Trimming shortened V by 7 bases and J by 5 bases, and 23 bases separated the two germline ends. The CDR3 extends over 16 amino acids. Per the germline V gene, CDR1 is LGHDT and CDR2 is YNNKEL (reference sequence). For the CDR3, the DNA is TGTGCCAGCACGCCAAGGTATGTCAGGGGTTCGACTGAAGCTTTCTTT. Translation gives CASTPRYVRGSTEAFF.

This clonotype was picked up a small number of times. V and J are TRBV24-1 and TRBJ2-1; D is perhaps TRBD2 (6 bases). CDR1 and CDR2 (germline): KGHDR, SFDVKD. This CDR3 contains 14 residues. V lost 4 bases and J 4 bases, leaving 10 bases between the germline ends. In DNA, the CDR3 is TGTGCCACCAGTGACCCGGGACTTTACAATGAGCAGTTCTTC. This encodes CATSDPGLYNEQFF.

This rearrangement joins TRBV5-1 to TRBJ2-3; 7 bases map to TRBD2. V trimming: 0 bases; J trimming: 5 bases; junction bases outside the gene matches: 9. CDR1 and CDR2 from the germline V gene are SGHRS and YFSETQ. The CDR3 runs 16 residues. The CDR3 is CASSLGLAVLGDTQYF. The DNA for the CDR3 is TGCGCCAGCAGCTTGGGGCTAGCGGTGCTAGGAGATACGCAGTATTTT. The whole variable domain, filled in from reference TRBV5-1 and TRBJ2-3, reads KAGVTQTPRYLIKTRGQQVTLSCSPISGHRSVSWYQQTPGQGLQFLFEYFSETQRNKGNFPGRFSGRQFSNSRSEMNVSTLELGDSALYLCASSLGLAVLGDTQYFGPGTRLTVL.

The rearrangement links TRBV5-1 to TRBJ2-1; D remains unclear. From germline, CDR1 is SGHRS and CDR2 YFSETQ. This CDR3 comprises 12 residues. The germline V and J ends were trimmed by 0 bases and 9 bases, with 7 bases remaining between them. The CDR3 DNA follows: TGCGCCAGCAGCTTGGACGCAACTGAGCAGTTCTTC. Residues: CASSLDATEQFF.

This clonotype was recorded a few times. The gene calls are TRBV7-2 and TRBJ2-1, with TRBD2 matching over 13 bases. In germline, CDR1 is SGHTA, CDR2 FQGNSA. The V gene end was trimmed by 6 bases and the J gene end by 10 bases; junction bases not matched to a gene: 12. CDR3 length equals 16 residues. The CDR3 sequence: CASRWSLAGGREEQFF. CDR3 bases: TGTGCCAGCAGATGGTCACTAGCGGGAGGGCGAGAGGAGCAGTTCTTC.

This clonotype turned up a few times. CDR3: CASSPAGASDTQYF. Written as DNA, the CDR3 is TGTGCCAGCAGCCCAGCGGGAGCGTCAGATACGCAGTATTTT. The chain has TRBV5-4 and TRBJ2-3, with 8 positions matching TRBD2. Trimming at V came to 4 bases and at J to 4 bases, leaving 5 bases not matched to a gene. Germline V gene lookup returns CDR1 SGHNT and CDR2 YYREEE (reference sequence). The CDR3 sequence is 14 residues long.

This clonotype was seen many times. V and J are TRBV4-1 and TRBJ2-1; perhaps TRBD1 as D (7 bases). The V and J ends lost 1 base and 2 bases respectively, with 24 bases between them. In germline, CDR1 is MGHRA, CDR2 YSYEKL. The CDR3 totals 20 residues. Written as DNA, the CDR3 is TGCGCCAGCAGCCAAGGGGGATTCACACAGGGGAGGTTGCCCTACAATGAGCAGTTCTTC. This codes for CASSQGGFTQGRLPYNEQFF.

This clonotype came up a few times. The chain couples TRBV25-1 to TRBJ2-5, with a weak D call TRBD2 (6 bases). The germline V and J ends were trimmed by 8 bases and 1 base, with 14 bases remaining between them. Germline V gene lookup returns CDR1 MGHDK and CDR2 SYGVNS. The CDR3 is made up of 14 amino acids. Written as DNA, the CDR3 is TGTGCCAGCGGCCAGACGGGGGTCCAAGAGACCCAGTACTTC. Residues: CASGQTGVQETQYF.

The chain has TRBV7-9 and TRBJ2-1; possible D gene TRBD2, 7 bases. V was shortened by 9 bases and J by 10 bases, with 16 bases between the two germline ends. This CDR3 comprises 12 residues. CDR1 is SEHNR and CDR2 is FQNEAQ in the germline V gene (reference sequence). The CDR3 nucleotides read TGTGCCAGTTCCGGGGGGCGCGGGGAGCAGTTCTTC. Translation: CASSGGRGEQFF. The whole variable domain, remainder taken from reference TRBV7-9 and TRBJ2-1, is DTGVSQNPRHKITKRGQNVTFRCDPISEHNRLYWYRQTLGQGPEFLTYFQNEAQLEKSRLLSDRFSAERPKGSFSTLEIQRTEQGDSAMYLCASSGGRGEQFFGPGTRLTVL.

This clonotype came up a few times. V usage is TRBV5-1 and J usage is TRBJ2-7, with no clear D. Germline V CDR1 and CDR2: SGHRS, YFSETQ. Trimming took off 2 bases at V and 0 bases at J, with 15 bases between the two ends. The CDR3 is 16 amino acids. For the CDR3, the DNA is TGCGCCAGCAGCTTCCGGGCCCCTAGGAGCTCCTACGAGCAGTACGTC. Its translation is CASSFRAPRSSYEQYV.

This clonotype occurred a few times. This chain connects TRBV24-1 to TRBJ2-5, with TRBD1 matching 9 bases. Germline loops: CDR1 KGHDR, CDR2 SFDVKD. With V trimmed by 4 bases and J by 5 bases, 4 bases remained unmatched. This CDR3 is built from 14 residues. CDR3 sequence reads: CATSEPQGAETQYF. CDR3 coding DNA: TGTGCCACCAGTGAGCCACAGGGGGCGGAGACCCAGTACTTC.

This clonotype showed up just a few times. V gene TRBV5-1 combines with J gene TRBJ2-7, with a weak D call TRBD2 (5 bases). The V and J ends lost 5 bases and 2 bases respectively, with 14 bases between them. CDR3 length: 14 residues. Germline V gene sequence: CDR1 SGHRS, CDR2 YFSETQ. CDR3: CASRSSGIPYEQYF. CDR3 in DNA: TGCGCCAGCAGGTCATCCGGGATACCCTACGAGCAGTACTTC. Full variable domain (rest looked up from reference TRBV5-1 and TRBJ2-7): KAGVTQTPRYLIKTRGQQVTLSCSPISGHRSVSWYQQTPGQGLQFLFEYFSETQRNKGNFPGRFSGRQFSNSRSEMNVSTLELGDSALYLCASRSSGIPYEQYFGPGTRLTVT.

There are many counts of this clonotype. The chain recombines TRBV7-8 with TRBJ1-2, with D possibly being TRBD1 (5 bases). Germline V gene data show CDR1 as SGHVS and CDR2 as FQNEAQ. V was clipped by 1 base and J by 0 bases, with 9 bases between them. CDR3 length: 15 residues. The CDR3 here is CASSLDRFTNYGYTF. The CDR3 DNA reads TGTGCCAGCAGCTTAGACAGGTTCACTAACTATGGCTACACCTTC. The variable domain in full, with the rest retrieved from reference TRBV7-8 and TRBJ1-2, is GAGVSQSPRYKVAKRGQDVALRCDPISGHVSLFWYQQALGQGPEFLTYFQNEAQLDKSGLPSDRFFAERPEGSVSTLKIQRTQQEDSAVYLCASSLDRFTNYGYTFGSGTRLTVV.

The CDR3 protein is CSAAGGLYNEQFF. Here the CDR3 DNA reads TGCAGTGCTGCGGGAGGGCTGTACAATGAGCAGTTCTTC. The rearrangement links TRBV20-1 to TRBJ2-1, with TRBD2 matching 9 bases. This CDR3 region has 13 residues. CDR1 DFQATT and CDR2 SNEGSKA come from the germline V gene (reference sequence). V trimming: 5 bases; J trimming: 4 bases; junction bases outside the gene matches: 3.